This T cell receptor (beta chain) was recorded in a study of T cells in women clearing cervical HPV infection. For this clone: The CDR3 end is not reached by the read, which stops 3 residues before it; the germline J gene fills it in.

Data came from immunoSEQ multiplex PCR; TCRdb stores just in-frame clones and leaves some out. This sample's clone table lists 25,000 to 35,000 clones. The CDR3 spans 15 residues. Germline trimming cut 1 base from V and 5 bases from J; bases unmatched to any gene: 5. Germline loops: CDR1 LGHNA, CDR2 YNFKEQ. The chain couples TRBV4-2 to TRBJ1-2, with 9 bases aligning to TRBD1. This receptor was taken from a woman between 18 and 69 years old with a cervical HPV16 infection that either progressed to CIN3+ or cleared (not recorded which). Material: blood buffy coat. Here the CDR3 reads CASSQVDRGDYGYTF. CDR3 DNA (partial): TGTGCCAGCAGCCAAGTTGACAGGGGGGATTATGGC.